This TCR beta chain was captured in a study of cytomegalovirus exposure and HLA in healthy donors. On the study more broadly: Within an early data release were roughly 83 million unique TCRs drawn from HLA-typed donors.

General study points: Associated with cytomegalovirus, according to the listing, were some 150 TCR beta chains. When presence/absence was analysed, sequencing depth was taken to be roughly uniform across donors.

To note about this clone: As yet, its antigen is unknown.

The PCR employed 60 Vbeta primers together with 13 Jbeta primers. Original processing methods: As a later analysis found, there were 70 million to 80 million unique TCR beta chains, of which roughly 11 million were shared. Clones were sequenced by immunoSEQ multiplex PCR, and TCRdb holds only the in-frame ones, with some missing. V and J calls and clone size are copied from that table; D and trimming were computed from the DNA. The sample consists of over 150,000 clones, 75% to 85% of them appearing once. Source material: PBMCs. The clonotype was recovered from a man aged 50 to 60 in good health and CMV-seropositive.

CDR3 sequence: CASGTSVYEQYF. Written as DNA, the CDR3 is TGTGCCAGCGGGACTAGCGTCTACGAGCAGTACTTC. This chain joins TRBV11-1 and TRBJ2-7; 10 nucleotides line up with TRBD2. Trimming at V came to 8 bases and at J to 3 bases, leaving 1 base not matched to a gene. Looked up from germline, CDR1 is SGHAT and CDR2 is FQDESV (reference sequence). The CDR3 totals 12 residues.